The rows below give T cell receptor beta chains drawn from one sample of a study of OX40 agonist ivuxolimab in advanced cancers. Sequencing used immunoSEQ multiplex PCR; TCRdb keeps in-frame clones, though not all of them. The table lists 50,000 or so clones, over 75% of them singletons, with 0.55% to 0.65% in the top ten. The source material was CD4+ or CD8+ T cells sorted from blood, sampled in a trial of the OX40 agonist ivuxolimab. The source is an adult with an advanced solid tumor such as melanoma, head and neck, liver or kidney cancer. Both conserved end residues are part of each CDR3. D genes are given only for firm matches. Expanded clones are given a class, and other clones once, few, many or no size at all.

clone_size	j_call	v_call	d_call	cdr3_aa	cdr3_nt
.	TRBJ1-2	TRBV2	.	CASSETGPYGYTF	TGTGCCAGCAGTGAGACAGGACCCTATGGCTACACCTTC
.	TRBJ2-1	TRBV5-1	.	CASSLVTVNEQFF	TGCGCCAGCAGCTTGGTCACAGTCAATGAGCAGTTCTTC
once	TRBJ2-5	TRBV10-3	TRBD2	CAISERGATGLAIETQYF	TGTGCCATCAGCGAGAGAGGGGCAACGGGACTAGCAATAGAGACCCAGTACTTC
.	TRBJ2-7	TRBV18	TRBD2	CASSLGGRNDEQYF	TGTGCCAGCTCACTGGGGGGGAGGAACGACGAGCAGTACTTC
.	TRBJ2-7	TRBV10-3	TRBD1	CAISETGGRYEQYF	TGTGCCATCAGTGAAACAGGGGGGAGGTACGAGCAGTACTTC
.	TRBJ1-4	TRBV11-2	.	CASSSVSRGATNEKLFF	TGTGCCAGCAGCTCTGTGTCCCGAGGCGCAACTAATGAAAAACTGTTTTTT
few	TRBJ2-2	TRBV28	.	CASSLSGELFF	TGTGCCAGCAGTTTGTCCGGGGAGCTGTTTTTT
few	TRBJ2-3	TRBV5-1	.	CASSLGAYGDTQYF	TGCGCCAGCAGCTTGGGGGCTTATGGAGATACGCAGTATTTT
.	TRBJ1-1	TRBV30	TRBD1	CAWSVTQGAVRTEAFF	TGTGCCTGGAGTGTCACCCAGGGGGCTGTGCGGACTGAAGCTTTCTTT
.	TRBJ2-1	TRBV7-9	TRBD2	CASSSTGGEQFF	TGTGCCAGCAGTTCGACCGGGGGGGAGCAGTTCTTC
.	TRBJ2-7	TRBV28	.	CASRPGFSEQYF	TGTGCCAGCAGACCGGGGTTCAGCGAGCAGTACTTC
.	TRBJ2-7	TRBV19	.	CASSIAGRGPYEQYF	TGTGCCAGTAGTATAGCGGGCAGGGGTCCCTACGAGCAGTACTTC
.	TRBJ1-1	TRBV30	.	CASQKKLNTEAFF	TGTGCCAGTCAAAAGAAATTGAACACTGAAGCTTTCTTT
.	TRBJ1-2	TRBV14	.	CASSQGGYSAMYGYTF	TGTGCCAGCAGCCAAGGAGGCTATAGTGCAATGTATGGCTACACCTTC
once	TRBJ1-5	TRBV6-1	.	CASSEGAGPQHF	TGTGCCAGCAGTGAGGGGGCCGGGCCCCAGCATTTT
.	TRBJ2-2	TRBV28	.	CASSSLERLGGELFF	TGTGCCAGCAGTTCCCTAGAACGTCTGGGCGGGGAGCTGTTTTTT
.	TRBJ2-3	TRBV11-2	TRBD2	CASSLELISGVQYF	TGTGCCAGCAGCTTAGAACTCATTAGCGGGGTGCAGTATTTT
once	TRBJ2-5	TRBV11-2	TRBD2	CASSWGGQETQYF	TGTGCCAGCAGCTGGGGGGGTCAAGAGACCCAGTACTTC
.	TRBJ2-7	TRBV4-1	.	CASSQDRAGRSYEQYF	TGCGCCAGCAGCCAAGATCGCGCCGGGAGATCCTACGAGCAGTACTTC
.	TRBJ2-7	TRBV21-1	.	CASLNPVRSYEQYF	TGTGCCAGCTTAAACCCAGTCCGCTCCTACGAGCAGTACTTC
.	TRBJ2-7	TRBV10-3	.	CAISRTASSYEQYF	TGTGCCATCAGTAGGACAGCGAGCTCCTACGAGCAGTACTTC
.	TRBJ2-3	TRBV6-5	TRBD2	CASSYASGYTDTQYF	TGTGCCAGCAGTTACGCTAGCGGTTACACAGATACGCAGTATTTT
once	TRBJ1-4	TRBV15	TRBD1	CATSGQGAFNEKLFF	TGTGCCACCAGCGGCCAGGGGGCGTTTAATGAAAAACTGTTTTTT
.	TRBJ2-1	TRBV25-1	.	CASSDETTYNNEQFF	TGTGCCAGCAGTGATGAGACTACCTACAACAATGAGCAGTTCTTC
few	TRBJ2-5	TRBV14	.	CASSQDETRQETQYF	TGTGCCAGCAGCCAAGATGAGACTAGGCAAGAGACCCAGTACTTC
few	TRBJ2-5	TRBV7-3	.	CASSPVGDQETQYF	TGTGCCAGCAGCCCCGTAGGAGACCAAGAGACCCAGTACTTC
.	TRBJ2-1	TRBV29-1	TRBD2	CSGRTSGSLDEQFF	TGCAGCGGTCGGACTAGCGGGTCCCTCGATGAGCAGTTCTTC